This T cell receptor (beta chain) emerged from a study of Ad26.COV2.S vaccination and SARS-CoV-2 variants. In the study overall: By the intramuscular route, Ad26.COV2.S was given once, or twice 56 days apart. Findings and limits, study-wide: After vaccination, substantial breadth of spike-specific CD8+ and CD4+ responses was reported. Analyses of TCR breadth and depth may have underestimated total T cell responses.

Regarding treatment: roughly 20 received Ad26.COV2.S at low or high dose, single or two shots; a few received placebo; per-sample allocation not given. Sampling took place 63 days after the first vaccine or placebo injection. Vaccination used an Ad26 vector expressing Wuhan-strain SARS-CoV-2 spike. The method was immunoSEQ multiplex PCR; TCRdb's version includes in-frame clones alone and lacks a portion of them. Found here are approximately 400,000 clones, 80% to 90% of them singletons; the top ten hold approximately 7.8%. This clone has only a few counts. Its matching antigen is unknown. The germline V gene has CDR1 SGHRS and CDR2 YFSETQ. Between the trimmed V and J ends, which lost 2 bases and 0 bases, there was a span of 8 bases. The CDR3 totals 14 residues.

This TCR came from a person between 18 and 59 years old who received the Ad26.COV2.S COVID-19 vaccine or a placebo. V gene TRBV5-1 combines with J gene TRBJ1-1, with D hard to call. The sample here was peripheral blood, taken in a trial of Ad26.COV2.S vaccine versus placebo. The CDR3 loop reads CASSLSAVNTEAFF. CDR3 in DNA: TGCGCCAGCAGCTTAAGTGCGGTGAACACTGAAGCTTTCTTT.